A selection of T cell receptor beta chains follows, all from one sample in a study of CD8+CD57+ T cells in acquired aplastic anemia. MiXCR, run by TCRdb on the reads, gives a single entry per CDR3 protein. The table records approximately 170,000 distinct CDR3 sequences, around 47% of them present only once. Sequences were obtained from sorted CD4+, CD8+, or CD8+CD57+ T cells (not recorded which) from PBMCs. These receptors all come from a human donor with aplastic anemia. The CDR3 runs from the conserved cysteine through the conserved F or W. D genes are given only for firm matches. Clone size appears in some rows only: once, few, many, or a class for an expanded clone.

TRBV5-5	15	many	TRBJ2-3	NA	TGTGCCAGCAGGGAGGGGGGGTACCCGGCAGATACGCAGTATTTT	CASREGGYPADTQYF
TRBV7-2	15	NA	TRBJ1-2	NA	TGTGCCAGCAGTACTGGTATCTGGGCCAACTATGGCTACACCTTC	CASSTGIWANYGYTF
TRBV19	14	NA	TRBJ2-7	NA	TGTGCCAGCAGTTACCTCTCCAGCGTGTACGAGCAGTACTTC	CASSYLSSVYEQYF
TRBV20-1	12	few	TRBJ1-2	NA	TGCAGTGCTAGCCAGCCCGGTTATGGCTACACCTTC	CSASQPGYGYTF
TRBV7-2	15	many	TRBJ2-2	TRBD2	TGTGCCAGCAGCTGGTCGCGGGGGAGCACCGGGGAGCTGTTTTTT	CASSWSRGSTGELFF
TRBV7-9	12	few	TRBJ2-7	NA	TGTGCCAGTAGCCCCTTTCGGGGCGAGCAGTACTTC	CASSPFRGEQYF
TRBV4-3	16	NA	TRBJ1-2	NA	TGCGCCAGCAGCCAAGATTTGCTGCCTGATGGCTATGGCTACACCTTC	CASSQDLLPDGYGYTF
TRBV29-1	14	few	TRBJ1-1	NA	TGCAGTGCTAGAGATCCCGGCCCGGGCACTGAAGCTTTCTTT	CSARDPGPGTEAFF
TRBV5-4	14	many	TRBJ2-3	NA	TGTGCCAGCAGCACCGGCCAGAGCACAGATACGCAGTATTTT	CASSTGQSTDTQYF
TRBV10-3	15	NA	TRBJ2-2	NA	TGTGCCATCAGGGGGAGGACAGAGAACACCGGGGAGCTGTTTTTT	CAIRGRTENTGELFF
TRBV20-1	14	NA	TRBJ1-4	TRBD1	TGCAGTGCCTCAGGGGGCGCGACTAATGAAAAACTGTTTTTT	CSASGGATNEKLFF
TRBV2	14	many	TRBJ1-2	NA	TGTGCCAGCAGGCTACGGGAAGGCTCGTATGGCTACACCTTC	CASRLREGSYGYTF
TRBV11-2	17	many	TRBJ1-6	TRBD1	TGTGCCAGCAGCTTAGTCGTCGGAGGGGGCTGGAATTCACCCCTCCACTTT	CASSLVVGGGWNSPLHF
TRBV7-9	14	few	TRBJ1-2	TRBD1	TGTGCCAGCAGCCCTGGACAGGGAGACTATGGCTACACCTTC	CASSPGQGDYGYTF